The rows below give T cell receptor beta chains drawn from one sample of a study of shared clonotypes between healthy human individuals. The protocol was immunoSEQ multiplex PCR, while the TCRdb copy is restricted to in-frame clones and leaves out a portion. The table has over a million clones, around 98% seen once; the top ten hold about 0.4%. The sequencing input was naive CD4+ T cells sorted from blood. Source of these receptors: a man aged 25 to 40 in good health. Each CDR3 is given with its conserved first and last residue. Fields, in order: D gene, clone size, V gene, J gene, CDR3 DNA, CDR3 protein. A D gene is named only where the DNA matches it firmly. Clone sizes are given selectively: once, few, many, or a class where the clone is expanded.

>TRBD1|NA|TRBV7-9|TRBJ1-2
TGTGCCAGCAGCCCACAGGGACAGGGAAATGGCTACACCTTC
CASSPQGQGNGYTF
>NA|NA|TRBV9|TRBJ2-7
TGTGCCAGCAGCGTTCAAGACAGTTCCTACGAGCAGTACTTC
CASSVQDSSYEQYF
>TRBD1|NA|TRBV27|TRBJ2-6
TGTGCCAGCCCCCGGGGCAGGGGGCACCCTGGGGCCAACGTCCTGACTTTC
CASPRGRGHPGANVLTF
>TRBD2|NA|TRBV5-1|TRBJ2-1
TGCGCCAGCAGCTTGACTGGGACTATCTACAATGAGCAGTTCTTC
CASSLTGTIYNEQFF
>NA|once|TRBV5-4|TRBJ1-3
TGTGCCAGCAGCGCGACTGTCCGTGGGGTTTATGCGACCATATATTTT
CASSATVRGVYATIYF
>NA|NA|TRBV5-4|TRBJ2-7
TGTGCCAGCAGCTCCCCCCTTGGGTCCTACGAGCAGTACTTC
CASSSPLGSYEQYF
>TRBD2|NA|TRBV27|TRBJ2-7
TGTGCCAGCAGTTCCGGACTAGCTCGGTACGAGCAGTACTTC
CASSSGLARYEQYF
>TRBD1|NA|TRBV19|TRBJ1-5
TGTGCCAGTAGTCCACGACAGGGTAGCAATCAGCCCCAGCATTTT
CASSPRQGSNQPQHF
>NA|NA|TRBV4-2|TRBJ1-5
TGTGCCAGCAGCCAAGAAGGGGGGGGCAATCAGCCCCAGCATTTT
CASSQEGGGNQPQHF
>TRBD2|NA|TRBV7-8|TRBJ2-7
TGTGCCAGCAGCTTAGGGGCTAGCGGGAGGCACTACGAGCAGTACTTC
CASSLGASGRHYEQYF
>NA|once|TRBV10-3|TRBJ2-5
TGTGCCATCAGCCCCTCTCAAGCAGAGACCCAGTACTTC
CAISPSQAETQYF